The 23 T cell receptor beta chains given below trace back to one sample, sequenced in a study of vaccination effects on CD4 cells after COVID-19. Clones were sequenced by immunoSEQ multiplex PCR, and TCRdb holds only the in-frame ones, with some missing. The data hold tens of thousands of clones, with about 80% observed a single time. Antigen-specific CD4+ T cells expanded by the ViraFEST assay with viral peptide pools were then sequenced. CD4+ T cell isolation took place after nine to eleven days of culture. Everyone in the study got two shots of either the BNT162b2 or mRNA-1273 vaccine. These TCRs are of unknown antigen specificity. Here the sequenced sample was CD4+ T cells from PBMCs cultured with HCoV-OC43 spike peptides, taken after COVID-19 vaccination. Subset of the sample: HCoV-OC43 spike overlapping peptide pool stimulation. The receptors were gathered from a human donor who received a COVID-19 vaccine.

This clone appeared a few times. This sequence joins TRBV7-8 and TRBJ1-6, with D perhaps matching TRBD1 (5 bases). The CDR3 consists of 18 residues. Per the germline V gene, CDR1 is SGHVS and CDR2 is FQNEAQ. V lost 4 bases and J lost 7, with 23 bases in between. The CDR3 here is CASSSLWGGTSSNSPLHF. The CDR3 DNA is TGTGCCAGCAGCTCACTATGGGGAGGGACCTCCTCGAATTCACCCCTCCACTTT.

This clone was seen a single time. The CDR3 region has the DNA TGTGCCAGCAAAGAGTTGGCAACTAATGAAAAACTGTTTTTT. As protein: CASKELATNEKLFF. V usage is TRBV6-6 and J usage is TRBJ1-4; D uncertain. There are 14 residues in the CDR3. V lost 7 bases to trimming and J lost 0 bases, with 9 bases between them. CDR1 MNHNY and CDR2 SVGAGI come from the germline V gene (reference sequence).

This rearrangement joins TRBV9 to TRBJ1-6; D is uncertain. The CDR3 sequence is 15 residues long. Germline CDR1 SGDLS, CDR2 YYNGEE. V lost 1 base to trimming and J lost 7 bases, with 12 bases between them. The CDR3 is CASSVKGTGNSPLHF. The CDR3, as DNA: TGTGCCAGCAGCGTAAAGGGCACCGGCAATTCACCCCTCCACTTT.

This chain links TRBV5-1 with TRBJ1-1, with D uncertain. Trimming pared 0 bases from V and 0 bases from J, leaving 12 bases between. This CDR3 contains 16 residues. Germline CDR1 SGHRS, CDR2 YFSETQ. The CDR3 DNA follows: TGCGCCAGCAGCTTGGGTCCGACGGGGATGAACACTGAAGCTTTCTTT. Its translation is CASSLGPTGMNTEAFF.

This clone appeared a few times. This rearrangement joins TRBV27 to TRBJ2-3; weak D call: TRBD1 (6 bases). The CDR3 extends over 14 amino acids. The germline gives CDR1 MNHEY, CDR2 SMNVEV (reference sequence). V lost 3 bases and J 7 bases, leaving 14 bases between the germline ends. The CDR3, as DNA: TGTGCCAGCAGTTTGGGGGCAGGAGTCAATACGCAGTATTTT. Translating it yields CASSLGAGVNTQYF.

A few counts support this clone. The CDR3 sequence: CASSRGSNQPQHF. The CDR3 nucleotides read TGTGCCAGCAGCCGTGGGTCCAATCAGCCCCAGCATTTT. The V and J genes are TRBV7-2 and TRBJ1-5; D is unresolved. Germline V gives CDR1 SGHTA, CDR2 FQGNSA. CDR3 length: 13 amino acids. Trimming left V 5 bases short and J 3 bases short, with 8 bases between.

CDR3 region: CAAGQGPYNEQFF. The CDR3 nucleotides read TGTGCCGCCGGACAGGGCCCCTACAATGAGCAGTTCTTC. The chain joins TRBV24-1 to TRBJ2-1; 8 positions match TRBD1. The V segment lost 12 bases and the J segment 2 bases; nucleotides outside the gene matches: 5. Germline assignment: CDR1 KGHDR and CDR2 SFDVKD. This CDR3 region has 13 residues.

The genes are TRBV5-4 and TRBJ2-3; TRBD2 agrees at 9 bases. J gave up 1 base and V 0 bases, and 6 bases lay outside the gene matches. The CDR3 runs to 17 residues. Germline V gives CDR1 SGHNT, CDR2 YYREEE (reference sequence). The CDR3 loop is CASSLARGGGGTDTQYF. For the CDR3, the DNA is TGTGCCAGCAGCTTGGCCCGCGGCGGGGGGGGCACAGATACGCAGTATTTT.

The chain couples TRBV2 to TRBJ2-7; D is tentatively TRBD1 or TRBD2 (6 bases each). Germline CDR1 reads SNHLY; CDR2 reads FYNNEI. Trimming cost V 4 bases and J 2 bases, with 15 bases left between them. The CDR3 contains 15 residues. The CDR3 coding sequence is TGTGCCAGCAGTGGGGGGCGGGGCCTCACCTACGAGCAGTACGTC. Its translation is CASSGGRGLTYEQYV.

This clone was found once. The chain recombines TRBV4-1 with TRBJ1-2; D is perhaps TRBD1 (5 bases). Trimming shortened V by 0 bases and J by 4 bases, and 12 bases separated the two germline ends. The CDR3 totals 15 residues. Germline V gene sequence: CDR1 MGHRA, CDR2 YSYEKL. CDR3 loop: CASSQDFRAAYGYTF. The DNA of the CDR3 is TGCGCCAGCAGCCAAGACTTCAGGGCCGCCTATGGCTACACCTTC.

The chain carries TRBV2 and TRBJ1-5; 7 nucleotides align to TRBD1. The germline gives CDR1 SNHLY, CDR2 FYNNEI. Losses at the gene ends were 4 bases for V and 2 bases for J; bases not matched to a gene: 8. This CDR3 contains 16 residues. In DNA form, the CDR3 reads TGTGCCAGCAGTGGACAGGGACGCTGGGGCAATCAGCCCCAGCATTTT. This codes for CASSGQGRWGNQPQHF.

The DNA for the CDR3 is TGTGCCAGCAGCTTAGTTCCCACTGGAAACACCATATATTTT. Translating it yields CASSLVPTGNTIYF. This chain uses TRBV7-8 with TRBJ1-3; D uncertain. The CDR3 spans 14 residues. V dropped 1 base and J dropped 2 bases, with 6 bases sitting between them. Germline CDR1 is SGHVS and CDR2 is FQNEAQ. Based on the CDR3 plus reference TRBV7-8 and TRBJ1-3, the full variable domain is GAGVSQSPRYKVAKRGQDVALRCDPISGHVSLFWYQQALGQGPEFLTYFQNEAQLDKSGLPSDRFFAERPEGSVSTLKIQRTQQEDSAVYLCASSLVPTGNTIYFGEGSWLTVV.

The chain employs TRBV6-5 and TRBJ1-1; 7 nucleotides line up with TRBD1. Looked up from germline, CDR1 is MNHEY and CDR2 is SVGAGI. The CDR3 is 14 amino acids. V was pared by 6 bases and J by 2 bases, with 6 bases of the junction left unmatched. The CDR3 DNA follows: TGTGCCAGCAGGAGACAGGGAACTAACACTGAAGCTTTCTTT. Translating gives CASRRQGTNTEAFF.

The CDR3 is CASSPSRGQHTEAFF. The CDR3 DNA follows: TGTGCCAGCAGCCCATCCAGGGGACAACACACTGAAGCTTTCTTT. The rearrangement joins TRBV7-9 to TRBJ1-1; maybe TRBD1 (6 bases). Germline V gives CDR1 SEHNR, CDR2 FQNEAQ (reference sequence). Trimming took 5 bases from V and 3 from J, leaving 16 bases between them. The CDR3 length is 15 residues.

V usage is TRBV5-1 and J usage is TRBJ1-2; TRBD1 agrees at 9 bases. Germline V gene sequence: CDR1 SGHRS, CDR2 YFSETQ. The CDR3 totals 13 residues. Germline trimming cut 8 bases from V and 7 bases from J; bases unmatched to any gene: 9. The CDR3 sequence is CASKGQGFSGYTF. In DNA, the CDR3 is TGCGCCAGTAAGGGACAGGGTTTTAGTGGCTACACCTTC.

This clone has a single count. V usage is TRBV24-1 and J usage is TRBJ2-2; D is ambiguous. The CDR3 is 15 amino acids. Germline CDR1 and CDR2: KGHDR and SFDVKD. V was pared by 5 bases and J by 0 bases, with 9 bases between. The CDR3 region has the DNA TGTGCCACCAGTGGGGCAGACCCGAACACCGGGGAGCTGTTTTTT. This encodes CATSGADPNTGELFF.

CDR3 DNA: TGTGCCAGCTGGGGGGGGGCTGAAAAACTGTTTTTT. This encodes CASWGGAEKLFF. V is TRBV27 and J is TRBJ1-4; TRBD1 is a possible D gene (6 bases). V was clipped by 8 bases and J by 7 bases, with 11 bases between them. Germline CDR1 MNHEY, CDR2 SMNVEV (reference sequence). The CDR3 loop spans 12 amino acids.

A few counts support this clone. The rearrangement links TRBV10-3 to TRBJ1-5; 11 bases fit TRBD1. This CDR3 region has 16 residues. Looked up from germline, CDR1 is ENHRY and CDR2 is SYGVKD. J was trimmed by 6 bases and V by 3 bases; bases with no gene match: 7. In DNA form, the CDR3 reads TGTGCCATCAGTGATCCGGGACAGGGGGACTTTCAGCCCCAGCATTTT. This encodes CAISDPGQGDFQPQHF.

The J gene is TRBJ2-2, the V gene TRBV7-3; TRBD1 agrees at 9 bases. After removal of 0 bases from V and 7 bases from J, the junction contained 6 bases not matched to a gene. CDR3 length: 16 amino acids. The germline gives CDR1 SGHTA, CDR2 FQGTGA. The CDR3, as DNA: TGTGCCAGCAGCTTAACCTCCGGGACAGGGAACGGGGAGCTGTTTTTT. Translating it yields CASSLTSGTGNGELFF.

The chain links TRBV15 to TRBJ2-2; D is unclear. The CDR3 has 13 amino acids. Trimming removed 3 bases from V and 4 bases from J, with 6 bases in between. The germline CDR1 and CDR2 sequences are LNHNV and YYDKDF (reference sequence). The CDR3 protein is CATSSKGTGELFF. CDR3 nucleotides: TGTGCCACCAGCAGCAAGGGCACCGGGGAGCTGTTTTTT.

The chain couples TRBV5-1 to TRBJ1-5; D remains ambiguous. The germline CDR1 and CDR2 sequences are SGHRS and YFSETQ. V was clipped by 0 bases and J by 6 bases, with 13 bases between them. The CDR3 runs to 15 residues. CDR3 nucleotides: TGCGCCAGCAGCTTGGGGTCTGGGGAGGGTCAGCCCCAGCATTTT. This sequence encodes CASSLGSGEGQPQHF.

This sequence joins TRBV2 and TRBJ2-3, with TRBD2 matching 15 bases. This CDR3 comprises 17 residues. Trimming cost V 6 bases and J 8 bases; bases outside gene matches: 12. Germline values: CDR1 SNHLY, CDR2 FYNNEI. Here the CDR3 DNA reads TGTGCCAGCAGACCCCGGACTAGCGGGGGGGCAGGGGGTACGCAGTATTTT. Translating it yields CASRPRTSGGAGGTQYF.

This rearrangement joins TRBV19 to TRBJ2-1; D is perhaps TRBD1 or TRBD2 (6 bases each). Per germline, CDR1 LNHDA and CDR2 SQIVND (reference sequence). The germline V and J ends were trimmed by 2 bases and 4 bases, with 15 bases remaining between them. The CDR3 extends over 16 amino acids. The CDR3 DNA sequence: TGTGCCAGTAGTATAAGGGGGGAGCGACAGTACAATGAGCAGTTCTTC. Amino acids: CASSIRGERQYNEQFF.